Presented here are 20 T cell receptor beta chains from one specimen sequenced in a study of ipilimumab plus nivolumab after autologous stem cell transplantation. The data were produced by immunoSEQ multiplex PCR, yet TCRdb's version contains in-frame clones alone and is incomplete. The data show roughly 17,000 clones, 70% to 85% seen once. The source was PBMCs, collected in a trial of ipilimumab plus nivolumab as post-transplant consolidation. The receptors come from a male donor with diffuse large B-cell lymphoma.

The CDR3 region has the DNA TGTGCCAGCAGCTCAGGGACAGCCCCAATGAACACTGAAGCTTTCTTT. It codes for CASSSGTAPMNTEAFF. The rearrangement uses TRBV7-9 and TRBJ1-1; TRBD1 matches 7 bases. This CDR3 has 16 amino acids. Trimming removed 4 bases from V and 0 bases from J; junction bases left unmatched: 8. Germline CDR1 and CDR2: SEHNR and FQNEAQ (reference sequence).

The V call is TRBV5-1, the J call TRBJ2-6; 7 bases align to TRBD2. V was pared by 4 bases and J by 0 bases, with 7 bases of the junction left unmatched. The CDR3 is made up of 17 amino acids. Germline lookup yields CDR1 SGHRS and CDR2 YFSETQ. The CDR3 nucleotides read TGCGCCAGCAGCCATACCGGGGGGAGCTCTGGGGCCAACGTCCTGACTTTC. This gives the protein CASSHTGGSSGANVLTF.

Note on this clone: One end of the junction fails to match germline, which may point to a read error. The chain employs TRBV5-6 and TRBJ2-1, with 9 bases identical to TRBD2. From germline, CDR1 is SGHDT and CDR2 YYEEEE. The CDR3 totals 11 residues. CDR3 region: CASSLGSGSIF. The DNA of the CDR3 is TGTGCCAGCAGCTTGGGTAGCGGGAGTATCTTC.

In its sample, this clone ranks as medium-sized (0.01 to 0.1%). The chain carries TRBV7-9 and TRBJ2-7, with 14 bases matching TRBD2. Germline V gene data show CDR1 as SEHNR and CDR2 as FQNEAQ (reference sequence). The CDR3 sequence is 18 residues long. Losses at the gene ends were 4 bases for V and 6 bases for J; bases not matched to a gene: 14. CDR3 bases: TGTGCCAGCAGCTCAAATTTCGGACTAGCGGGGGGAACCGTCGAGCAGTACTTC. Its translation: CASSSNFGLAGGTVEQYF.

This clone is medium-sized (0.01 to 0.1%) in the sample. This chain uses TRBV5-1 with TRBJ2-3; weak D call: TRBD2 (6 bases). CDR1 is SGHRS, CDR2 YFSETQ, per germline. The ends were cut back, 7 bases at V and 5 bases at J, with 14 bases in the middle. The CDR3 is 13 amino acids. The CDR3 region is CASGTSSGDTQYF. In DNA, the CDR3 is TGCGCCAGCGGAACTAGCTCCGGAGATACGCAGTATTTT.

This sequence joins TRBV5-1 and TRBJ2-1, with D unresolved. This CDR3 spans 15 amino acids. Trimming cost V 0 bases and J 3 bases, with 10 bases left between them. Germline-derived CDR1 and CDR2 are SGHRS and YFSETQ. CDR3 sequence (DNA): TGCGCCAGCAGCTTGGCCCGGGTAGGCTACAATGAGCAGTTCTTC. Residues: CASSLARVGYNEQFF.

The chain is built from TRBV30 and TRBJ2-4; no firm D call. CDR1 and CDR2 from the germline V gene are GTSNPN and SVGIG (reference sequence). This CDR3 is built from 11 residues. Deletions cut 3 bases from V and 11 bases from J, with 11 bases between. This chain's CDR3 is CAWSPGLFQYF. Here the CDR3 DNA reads TGTGCCTGGAGCCCTGGTCTCTTTCAGTACTTC.

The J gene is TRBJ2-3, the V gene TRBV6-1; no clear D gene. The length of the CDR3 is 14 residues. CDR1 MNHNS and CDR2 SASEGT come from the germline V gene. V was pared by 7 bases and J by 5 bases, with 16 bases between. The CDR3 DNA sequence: TGTGCCAGCACCCGCGCCCCTAATGGAGATACGCAGTATTTT. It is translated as CASTRAPNGDTQYF.

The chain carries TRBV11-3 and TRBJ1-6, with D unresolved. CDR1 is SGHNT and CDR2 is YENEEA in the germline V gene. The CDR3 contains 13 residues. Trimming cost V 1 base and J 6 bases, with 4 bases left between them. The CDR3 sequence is CASSLGPNSPLHF. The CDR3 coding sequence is TGTGCCAGCAGCTTAGGACCTAATTCACCCCTCCACTTT.

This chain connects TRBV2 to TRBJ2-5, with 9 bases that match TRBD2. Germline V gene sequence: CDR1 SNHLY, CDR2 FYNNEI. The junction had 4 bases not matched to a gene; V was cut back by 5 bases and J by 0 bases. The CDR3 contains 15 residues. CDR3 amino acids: CASSRLAGNQETQYF. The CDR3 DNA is TGTGCCAGCAGTCGGCTAGCGGGGAACCAAGAGACCCAGTACTTC.

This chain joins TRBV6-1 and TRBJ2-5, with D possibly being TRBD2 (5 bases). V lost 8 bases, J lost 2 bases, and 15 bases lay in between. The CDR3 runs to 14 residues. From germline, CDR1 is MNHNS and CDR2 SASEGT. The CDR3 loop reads CASAKSGFQETQYF. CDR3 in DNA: TGTGCCAGCGCTAAGAGCGGTTTTCAAGAGACCCAGTACTTC.

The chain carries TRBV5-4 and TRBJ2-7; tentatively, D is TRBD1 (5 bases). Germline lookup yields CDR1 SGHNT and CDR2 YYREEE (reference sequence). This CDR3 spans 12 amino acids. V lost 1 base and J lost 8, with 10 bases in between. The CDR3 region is CASSLLGDQQYF. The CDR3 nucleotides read TGTGCCAGCAGCTTGCTAGGGGATCAGCAGTACTTC.

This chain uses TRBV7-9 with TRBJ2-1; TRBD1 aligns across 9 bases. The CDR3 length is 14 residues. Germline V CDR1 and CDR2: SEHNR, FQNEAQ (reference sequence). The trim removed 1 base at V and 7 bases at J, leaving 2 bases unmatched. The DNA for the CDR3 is TGTGCCAGCAGCTTAGTGGGACAGGGAAATGAGCAGTTCTTC. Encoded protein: CASSLVGQGNEQFF.

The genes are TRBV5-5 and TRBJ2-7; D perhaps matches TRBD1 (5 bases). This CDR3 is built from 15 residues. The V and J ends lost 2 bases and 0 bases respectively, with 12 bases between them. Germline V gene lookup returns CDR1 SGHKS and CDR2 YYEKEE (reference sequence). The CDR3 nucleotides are TGTGCCAGCAGCTTTACAGGACGTTTCTCCTACGAGCAGTACTTC. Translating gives CASSFTGRFSYEQYF.

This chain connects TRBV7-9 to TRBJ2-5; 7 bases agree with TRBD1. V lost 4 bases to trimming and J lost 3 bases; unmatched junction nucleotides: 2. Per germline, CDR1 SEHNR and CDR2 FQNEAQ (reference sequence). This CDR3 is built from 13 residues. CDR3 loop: CASSSDREETQYF. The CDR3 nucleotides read TGTGCCAGCAGCTCCGACAGGGAAGAGACCCAGTACTTC.

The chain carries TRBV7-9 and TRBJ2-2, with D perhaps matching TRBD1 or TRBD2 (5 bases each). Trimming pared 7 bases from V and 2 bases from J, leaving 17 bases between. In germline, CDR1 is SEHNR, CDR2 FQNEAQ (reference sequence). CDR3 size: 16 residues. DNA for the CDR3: TGTGCCAGCACCCCGCCCGGGACGGGTAACACCGGGGAGCTGTTTTTT. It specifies CASTPPGTGNTGELFF.

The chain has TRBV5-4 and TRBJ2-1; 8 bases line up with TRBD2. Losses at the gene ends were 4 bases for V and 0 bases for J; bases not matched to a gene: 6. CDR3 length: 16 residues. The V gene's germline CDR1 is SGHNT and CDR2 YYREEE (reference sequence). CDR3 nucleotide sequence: TGTGCCAGCAGCCCGGGGGGGGTGGGCTCCTACAATGAGCAGTTCTTC. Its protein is CASSPGGVGSYNEQFF. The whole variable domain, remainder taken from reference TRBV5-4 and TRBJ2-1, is ETGVTQSPTHLIKTRGQQVTLRCSSQSGHNTVSWYQQALGQGPQFIFQYYREEENGRGNFPPRFSGLQFPNYSSELNVNALELDDSALYLCASSPGGVGSYNEQFFGPGTRLTVL.

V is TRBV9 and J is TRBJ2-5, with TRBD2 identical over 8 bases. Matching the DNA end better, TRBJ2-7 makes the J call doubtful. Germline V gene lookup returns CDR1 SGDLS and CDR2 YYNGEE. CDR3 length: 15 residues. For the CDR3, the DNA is TGTGCCAGCAGCGTAGCGGCAGCGGGAGCCTACGAGCAGTACTTC. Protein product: CASSVAAAGAYEQYF.

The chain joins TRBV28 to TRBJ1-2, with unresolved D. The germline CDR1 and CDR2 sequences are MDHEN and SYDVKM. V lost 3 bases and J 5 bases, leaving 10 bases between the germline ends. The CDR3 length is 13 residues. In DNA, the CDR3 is TGTGCCAGCAGTTTTATGAAAGCTTATGGCTACACCTTC. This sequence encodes CASSFMKAYGYTF.

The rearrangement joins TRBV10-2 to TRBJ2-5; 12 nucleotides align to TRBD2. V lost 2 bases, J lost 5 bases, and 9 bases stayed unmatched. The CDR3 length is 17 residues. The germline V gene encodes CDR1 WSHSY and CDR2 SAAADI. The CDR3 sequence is CASSELAGGPGFETQYF. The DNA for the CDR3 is TGCGCCAGCAGTGAGCTAGCGGGGGGGCCGGGGTTTGAGACCCAGTACTTC.